The entry below gives a single T cell receptor beta chain sequence along with its context. Its antigen is not identified. Peripheral blood genomic DNA, not sorted cells or RNA, was the template. The data stem from a study of T cell repertoires in aging, cancer and after chemotherapy. The wider study: Six age groups, ranging from 30 or younger to 70 or older, included the donors. Patients with glioblastoma brain tumors were sampled before and after temozolomide-based therapy.

A mixed TRB-A/B primer pool amplified rearranged TRB by multiplex touch-down PCR. TCRdb called the multiplex PCR reads again in MiXCR, with one record for every CDR3 protein. The repertoire holds about 480 distinct CDR3 sequences, with more than 20% as singletons. Study results and limitations: Age-matched healthy donors had significantly more diverse, less clonal blood TCR repertoires than untreated cancer patients. Median generation probability rose over the chemotherapy interval in each cancer cohort, suggesting rebound thymic output.

The sequence was obtained from a human donor with a solid tumor. Sequencing was carried out using blood.

This CDR3 reads CSAREIRGANSPLHF. The DNA for the CDR3 is TGCAGTGCTAGAGAGATAAGGGGGGCAAATTCACCCCTCCACTTT. This chain joins TRBV20-1 and TRBJ1-6; weak D call: TRBD1 (6 bases). The germline CDR1 and CDR2 sequences are DFQATT and SNEGSKA (reference sequence). Trimming pared 0 bases from V and 7 bases from J, leaving 13 bases between. CDR3 length: 15 amino acids.